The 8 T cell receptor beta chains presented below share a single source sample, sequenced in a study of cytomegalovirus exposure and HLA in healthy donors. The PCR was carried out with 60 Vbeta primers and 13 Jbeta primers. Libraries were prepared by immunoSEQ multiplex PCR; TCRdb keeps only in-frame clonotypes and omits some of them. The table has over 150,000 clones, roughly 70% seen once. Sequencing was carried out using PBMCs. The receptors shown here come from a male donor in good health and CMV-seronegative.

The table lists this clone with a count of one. The CDR3 here is CASGLGQYTGELFF. The CDR3 DNA reads as TGTGCTAGTGGTTTGGGCCAGTACACCGGGGAGCTGTTTTTT. The gene calls are TRBV12-5 and TRBJ2-2; D is unresolved. The CDR3 has 14 amino acids. V was shortened by 1 base and J by 3 bases, with 6 bases between the two germline ends. The germline V gene encodes CDR1 LGHNT and CDR2 FRNRAP.

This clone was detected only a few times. CDR3 amino acids: CASSSGAGGRSGELFF. CDR3 sequence (DNA): TGTGCCAGCAGCTCGGGAGCGGGAGGGCGCAGCGGGGAGCTGTTTTTT. This chain connects TRBV28 to TRBJ2-2; TRBD2 matches 10 bases. Germline-derived CDR1 and CDR2 are MDHEN and SYDVKM. Germline trimming cut 6 bases from V and 7 bases from J; bases unmatched to any gene: 11. The CDR3 loop spans 16 amino acids.

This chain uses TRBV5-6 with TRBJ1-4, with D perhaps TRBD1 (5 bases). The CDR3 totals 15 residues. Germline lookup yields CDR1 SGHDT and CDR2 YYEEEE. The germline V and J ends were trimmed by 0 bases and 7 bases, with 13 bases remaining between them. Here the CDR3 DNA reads TGTGCCAGCAGCTTGGGGCCGGGGGTGGTTGAAAAACTGTTTTTT. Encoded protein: CASSLGPGVVEKLFF. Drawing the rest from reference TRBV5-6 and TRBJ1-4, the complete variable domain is DAGVTQSPTHLIKTRGQQVTLRCSPKSGHDTVSWYQQALGQGPQFIFQYYEEEERQRGNFPDRFSGHQFPNYSSELNVNALLLGDSALYLCASSLGPGVVEKLFFGSGTQLSVL.

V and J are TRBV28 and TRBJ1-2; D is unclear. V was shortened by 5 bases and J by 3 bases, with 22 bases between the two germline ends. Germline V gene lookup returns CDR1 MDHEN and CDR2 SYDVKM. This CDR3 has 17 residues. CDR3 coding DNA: TGTGCCAGCAGTCCAAGACACTTATCCGAGAGGGACTATGGCTACACCTTC. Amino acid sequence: CASSPRHLSERDYGYTF.

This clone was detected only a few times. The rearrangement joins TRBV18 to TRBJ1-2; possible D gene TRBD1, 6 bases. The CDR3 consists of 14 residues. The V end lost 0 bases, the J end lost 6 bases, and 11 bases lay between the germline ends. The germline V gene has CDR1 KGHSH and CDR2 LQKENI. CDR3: CASSPPLGADGYTF. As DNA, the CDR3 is TGTGCCAGCTCACCACCGTTGGGGGCGGATGGCTACACCTTC.

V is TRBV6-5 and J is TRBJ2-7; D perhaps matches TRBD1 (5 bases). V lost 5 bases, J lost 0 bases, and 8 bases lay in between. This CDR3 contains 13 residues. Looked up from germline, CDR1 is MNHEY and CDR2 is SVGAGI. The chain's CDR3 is CASSRGFSYEQYF. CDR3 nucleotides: TGTGCCAGCAGTAGGGGATTCTCCTACGAGCAGTACTTC.

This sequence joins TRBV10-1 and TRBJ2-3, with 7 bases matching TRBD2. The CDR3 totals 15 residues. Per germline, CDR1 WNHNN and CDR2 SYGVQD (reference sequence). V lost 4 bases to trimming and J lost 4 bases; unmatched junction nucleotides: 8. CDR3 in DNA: TGCGCCAGCAGTGGGGAGACTAGCAGGTCAGATACGCAGTATTTT. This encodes CASSGETSRSDTQYF.

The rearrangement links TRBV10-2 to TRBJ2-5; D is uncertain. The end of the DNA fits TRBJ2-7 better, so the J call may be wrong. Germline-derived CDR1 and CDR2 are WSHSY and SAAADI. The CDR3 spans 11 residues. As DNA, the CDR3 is TGCGCCAGCAGTGGCGACTACGAGCAGTACTTC. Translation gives CASSGDYEQYF.